A selection of T cell receptor beta chains follows, all from one sample in a study of cytomegalovirus exposure and HLA in healthy donors. Data came from immunoSEQ multiplex PCR; TCRdb stores just in-frame clones and leaves some out. Here the sample spans roughly 140,000 clones, 85% to 90% being singletons. Sequencing input: PBMCs. These TCRs come from a woman between 18 and 29 years old in good health and CMV-seropositive. Both conserved end residues are part of each CDR3. D genes are given only for firm matches. Some rows have no size entry. The others give once, few or many, or a class for an expanded clone.

abundance	v_gene	d_gene	j_gene	CDR3aa	CDR3nt
.	TRBV7-9	.	TRBJ2-6	CASSAPLSSGANVLTF	TGTGCCAGCAGCGCACCACTAAGCTCTGGGGCCAACGTCCTGACTTTC
.	TRBV6-6	.	TRBJ2-5	CASSLSGFQETQYF	TGTGCCAGCAGTTTATCAGGGTTCCAAGAGACCCAGTACTTC
.	TRBV27	.	TRBJ2-5	CASSLRGTAEETQYF	TGTGCCAGCAGTTTACGGGGGACAGCCGAAGAGACCCAGTACTTC
.	TRBV6-5	.	TRBJ1-4	CASSYTGGPNEKLFF	TGTGCCAGCAGTTACACGGGGGGCCCTAATGAAAAACTGTTTTTT
once	TRBV2	TRBD1	TRBJ2-7	CATGEQGSRYEQYF	TGTGCCACCGGAGAACAGGGGTCTCGGTACGAGCAGTACTTC
.	TRBV6-5	.	TRBJ2-5	CASSRQAGETQYF	TGTGCCAGCAGTAGACAGGCAGGGGAGACCCAGTACTTC
.	TRBV7-8	TRBD1	TRBJ2-6	CASSLLGTGALGANVLTF	TGTGCCAGCAGCTTACTAGGGACAGGGGCCCTTGGGGCCAACGTCCTGACTTTC
.	TRBV7-2	.	TRBJ2-7	CASSSLYTATYEQYF	TGTGCCAGCAGCTCCCTTTACACAGCAACCTACGAGCAGTACTTC
.	TRBV10-3	TRBD1	TRBJ2-1	CAIRDRDTNEQFF	TGTGCCATCCGGGACAGGGATACCAATGAGCAGTTCTTC
.	TRBV5-1	TRBD2	TRBJ2-3	CASSFERSGRSDTQYF	TGCGCCAGCAGCTTTGAGAGGAGCGGGAGATCAGATACGCAGTATTTT
.	TRBV9	.	TRBJ2-7	CASSRSELQGYEQYF	TGTGCCAGCAGCAGGTCGGAGTTGCAAGGCTACGAGCAGTACTTC
.	TRBV5-1	.	TRBJ2-2	CASSPTSRGTGELFF	TGCGCCAGCAGCCCGACTAGTCGGGGAACCGGGGAGCTGTTTTTT
.	TRBV4-3	TRBD2	TRBJ2-5	CASSQAGLIQETQYF	TGCGCCAGCAGCCAAGCGGGACTAATCCAAGAGACCCAGTACTTC
.	TRBV18	TRBD1	TRBJ1-3	CASSPSTGSSGNTIYF	TGTGCCAGCTCACCATCGACAGGGAGCTCTGGAAACACCATATATTTT
.	TRBV5-1	.	TRBJ2-3	CASSLDGAHSTDTQYF	TGCGCCAGCAGCTTGGATGGGGCGCATAGCACAGATACGCAGTATTTT
.	TRBV5-1	TRBD1	TRBJ2-1	CASSVGQGVVYEQFF	TGCGCCAGCAGCGTGGGACAGGGGGTGGTTTATGAGCAGTTCTTC
.	TRBV27	TRBD1	TRBJ1-2	CASNTGQGALGYTF	TGTGCCAGCAATACGGGACAGGGGGCGCTTGGCTACACCTTC
.	TRBV11-3	.	TRBJ2-5	CASSLGTGWKTQYF	TGTGCCAGCAGCTTAGGTACGGGTTGGAAGACCCAGTACTTC
.	TRBV5-6	.	TRBJ2-1	CASSRLATGSSGEQFF	TGTGCCAGCAGCCGATTAGCTACGGGGTCCAGCGGGGAGCAGTTCTTC
.	TRBV4-2	.	TRBJ2-7	CASSQDRLDYEQYF	TGTGCCAGCAGCCAAGATCGGCTAGACTACGAGCAGTACTTC
.	TRBV7-8	TRBD2	TRBJ2-5	CASSWGGNQETQYF	TGTGCCAGCAGCTGGGGAGGGAACCAAGAGACCCAGTACTTC
.	TRBV6-1	.	TRBJ1-5	CASSEAGQSNQPQHF	TGTGCCAGCAGTGAAGCGGGGCAGAGCAATCAGCCCCAGCATTTT
.	TRBV30	.	TRBJ1-1	CAAEGRTNTEAFF	TGTGCCGCCGAGGGCCGGACGAACACTGAAGCTTTCTTT
.	TRBV5-4	TRBD1	TRBJ2-7	CASSRDATGSYEQYF	TGTGCCAGCAGCCGGGACGCGACAGGGTCTTACGAGCAGTACTTC
.	TRBV6-4	TRBD1	TRBJ2-1	CASSEDRVLSEQFF	TGTGCCAGCAGTGAGGACAGGGTACTTAGTGAGCAGTTCTTC
.	TRBV4-1	TRBD2	TRBJ2-2	CASSLTSGRVTGELFF	TGCGCCAGCAGCCTAACTAGCGGGAGGGTCACCGGGGAGCTGTTTTTT
once	TRBV14	.	TRBJ2-7	CASSQWQAYEQYF	TGTGCCAGCAGCCAATGGCAGGCCTACGAGCAGTACTTC
.	TRBV5-1	TRBD2	TRBJ2-5	CASSAGLAEGETQYF	TGCGCCAGCAGCGCGGGACTAGCGGAGGGGGAGACCCAGTACTTC
.	TRBV7-8	.	TRBJ1-1	CASSLFSTEAFF	TGTGCCAGCAGCTTATTCTCCACTGAAGCTTTCTTT
.	TRBV27	TRBD1	TRBJ1-1	CASSFAGQESNPSGAFF	TGTGCCAGCAGTTTCGCCGGACAGGAGTCTAACCCCTCGGGAGCTTTCTTT
.	TRBV2	.	TRBJ2-1	CASRTVTYNEQFF	TGTGCCAGCAGAACGGTCACCTACAATGAGCAGTTCTTC
.	TRBV11-2	.	TRBJ2-1	CASTIGSYNEQFF	TGTGCCAGCACCATCGGCTCCTACAATGAGCAGTTCTTC
.	TRBV7-9	.	TRBJ2-7	CASSFDSLSYEQYF	TGTGCCAGCAGCTTTGACAGCCTCTCCTACGAGCAGTACTTC
.	TRBV6-5	TRBD1	TRBJ2-1	CASSPGTGVNEQFF	TGTGCCAGCAGTCCCGGGACAGGGGTCAATGAGCAGTTCTTC
.	TRBV4-3	TRBD2	TRBJ2-7	CASSQAAGEPYEQYF	TGCGCCAGCAGCCAAGCGGCGGGAGAACCCTACGAGCAGTACTTC
.	TRBV4-1	.	TRBJ2-5	CASSQDLPQGRWETQYF	TGCGCCAGCAGCCAAGATCTCCCACAGGGACGTTGGGAGACCCAGTACTTC
.	TRBV19	.	TRBJ2-1	CASSLGGNRVNEQFF	TGTGCCAGTAGTCTTGGGGGGAATAGGGTGAATGAGCAGTTCTTC
.	TRBV12-5	.	TRBJ1-1	CASGLRRNTEAFF	TGTGCTAGTGGTTTGAGGAGGAACACTGAAGCTTTCTTT
.	TRBV4-1	.	TRBJ2-5	CASSQVPSANKETQYF	TGCGCCAGCAGCCAAGTTCCTAGCGCCAACAAGGAGACCCAGTACTTC
once	TRBV7-8	TRBD2	TRBJ2-2	CASSLVRELDTGELFF	TGTGCCAGCAGCTTAGTGCGGGAGTTGGACACCGGGGAGCTGTTTTTT
.	TRBV7-6	TRBD2	TRBJ2-7	CASSLVASGEYEQYF	TGTGCCAGCAGCTTAGTGGCTAGCGGGGAGTACGAGCAGTACTTC
.	TRBV2	TRBD1	TRBJ2-7	CASRRQGIDEQYF	TGTGCCAGCAGGAGACAGGGTATAGACGAGCAGTACTTC
.	TRBV10-3	.	TRBJ1-5	CAISEGQSSNQPQHF	TGTGCCATCAGTGAGGGACAAAGTAGCAATCAGCCCCAGCATTTT
.	TRBV29-1	.	TRBJ1-1	CSVDTGLPEAFF	TGCAGCGTGGACACAGGTTTACCCGAAGCTTTCTTT
.	TRBV10-3	TRBD1	TRBJ2-7	CAIRGTGPYEQYF	TGTGCCATCAGAGGGACAGGGCCCTACGAGCAGTACTTC
.	TRBV7-2	.	TRBJ2-7	CASSSRESYEQYF	TGTGCCAGCAGCTCAAGAGAGAGTTACGAGCAGTACTTC
.	TRBV7-2	TRBD1	TRBJ1-2	CASSLVGTGHNYGYTF	TGTGCCAGCAGCTTAGTGGGGACAGGGCATAACTATGGCTACACCTTC
once	TRBV6-5	.	TRBJ2-2	CASSYGGGGELFF	TGTGCCAGCAGTTATGGCGGCGGCGGGGAGCTGTTTTTT
.	TRBV5-4	TRBD1	TRBJ2-5	CASSLVTGTQETQYF	TGTGCCAGCAGCTTGGTGACAGGGACCCAAGAGACCCAGTACTTC
few	TRBV19	.	TRBJ1-5	CATMGLNGPNQPQHF	TGTGCCACAATGGGTCTCAATGGGCCCAATCAGCCCCAGCATTTT
.	TRBV21-1	.	TRBJ2-7	CASSIRLVQYF	TGTGCCAGCAGCATTAGACTAGTGCAGTACTTC
once	TRBV7-9	.	TRBJ2-1	CASSPVNEQFF	TGTGCCAGCAGCCCGGTCAATGAGCAGTTCTTC